Listed below are T cell receptor beta chains from one sample, sequenced in a study of blood T cells in healthy people across ages. One entry per CDR3 protein results from TCRdb running MiXCR on the 5' RACE reads. The table includes fewer than 2,000,000 distinct CDR3 sequences, around 40% detected once. The sample consisted of blood. The receptors derive from a human donor in good health. Both conserved end residues are part of each CDR3. The D gene is left open where the match is weak. Rows may omit the clone size; those that give it use once, few, many or a size class.

>NA|TRBV4-1|TRBJ2-3|few
CASSQSGPSTDTQYF
TGCGCCAGCAGCCAAAGCGGGCCTAGCACAGATACGCAGTATTTT
>NA|TRBV7-2|TRBJ1-1|many
CASSLAAGNTEAFF
TGTGCCAGCAGCTTAGCGGCGGGGAACACTGAAGCTTTCTTT
>NA|TRBV20-1|TRBJ1-1|NA
CSARIWGNTEAFF
TGCAGTGCCAGGATATGGGGCAACACTGAAGCTTTCTTT
>NA|TRBV4-1|TRBJ1-2|NA
CASSPTQGTRYGYTF
TGCGCCAGCAGCCCAACACAGGGAACCCGCTATGGCTACACCTTC
>NA|TRBV5-1|TRBJ1-6|few
CASSLQGTTSPLHF
TGCGCCAGCAGCTTGCAGGGGACCACTTCACCCCTCCACTTT
>TRBD1|TRBV6-2/TRBV6-3|TRBJ2-6|few
CASSYPRDRGIPGANVLTF
TGTGCCAGCAGTTACCCCCGGGACAGGGGGATTCCTGGGGCCAACGTCCTGACTTTC
>NA|TRBV6-1|TRBJ1-6|NA
CASHGGLEISYNSPLHF
TGTGCCAGCCACGGGGGCCTCGAGATATCCTATAATTCACCCCTCCACTTT
>NA|TRBV12-3/TRBV12-4|TRBJ1-5|many
CASSLQTGNQPQHF
TGTGCCAGCAGTTTACAGACCGGCAATCAGCCCCAGCATTTT
>NA|TRBV10-3|TRBJ1-2|few
CAISPTPGGYTF
TGTGCCATCAGTCCTACACCTGGCGGCTACACCTTC
>NA|TRBV12-3/TRBV12-4|TRBJ1-5|NA
CPSSRTGPNQPQHF
TGTCCCAGCAGTCGAACAGGCCCCAATCAGCCCCAGCATTTT
>TRBD1|TRBV4-3|TRBJ2-3|few
CASSRTGAGTDTQYF
TGCGCCAGCAGCCGGACAGGGGCGGGCACAGATACGCAGTATTTT
>TRBD2|TRBV29-1|TRBJ2-1|NA
CSATSGGAYEQFF
TGCAGCGCTACCAGCGGGGGGGCCTATGAGCAGTTCTTC
>TRBD2|TRBV7-3|TRBJ2-7|few
CATKASGTTYEQYF
TGTGCCACGAAGGCTAGCGGGACAACCTACGAGCAGTACTTC
>NA|TRBV7-2|TRBJ2-3|few
CASSSRLGDTQYF
TGTGCCAGCAGCTCCCGACTAGGGGATACGCAGTATTTT
>NA|TRBV19|TRBJ1-6|once
CASTGASGTPWNSPLHF
TGTGCCAGTACTGGGGCCTCCGGGACACCCTGGAATTCACCCCTCCACTTT
>TRBD2|TRBV10-3|TRBJ2-5|few
CAISDPDGTSLETQYF
TGTGCCATCAGTGATCCTGATGGGACTAGTCTAGAGACCCAGTACTTC
>NA|TRBV3-1|TRBJ2-7|NA
CASSTFGGNYEQYF
TGTGCCAGCAGCACCTTCGGGGGAAACTACGAGCAGTACTTC
>NA|TRBV5-1|TRBJ2-4|NA
CASSLPTETQNIQYF
TGCGCCAGCAGCTTACCAACAGAGACCCAAAACATTCAGTACTTC
>NA|TRBV4-1|TRBJ2-7|few
CASSQLQGGDYEQYF
TGCGCCAGCAGCCAGCTACAGGGAGGTGACTACGAGCAGTACTTC
>TRBD2|TRBV9|TRBJ2-5|NA
CASSPRTRSFSETQYF
TGTGCCAGCAGCCCCCGGACTAGATCTTTCTCTGAGACCCAGTACTTC
>NA|TRBV12-3/TRBV12-4|TRBJ2-3|NA
CASSLGSSLLVTDTQYF
TGTGCCAGCAGTTTAGGTTCTAGCCTCCTAGTAACAGATACGCAGTATTTT
>NA|TRBV6-6|TRBJ1-6|few
CASIYQNHNSPLHF
TGTGCCAGCATATATCAGAACCATAATTCACCCCTTCACTTT
>TRBD1|TRBV5-1|TRBJ2-5|NA
CASSLGQGGGETQYF
TGCGCCAGCAGCCTCGGACAGGGTGGAGGAGAGACCCAGTACTTC
>NA|TRBV3-1|TRBJ2-7|NA
CASSRETTATYEQYF
TGTGCCAGCAGCCGAGAAACGACAGCCACCTACGAGCAGTACTTC
>NA|TRBV6-1|TRBJ1-1|NA
CASTDWGRMNTEAFF
TGTGCCAGCACCGATTGGGGGCGGATGAACACTGAAGCTTTCTTT
>TRBD2|TRBV29-1|TRBJ2-5|NA
CSVVVAGGTRETQYF
TGCAGCGTTGTGGTAGCGGGGGGGACAAGAGAGACCCAGTACTTC
>TRBD1|TRBV9|TRBJ1-1|NA
CASSYGQANTEAFF
TGTGCCAGCAGCTACGGACAGGCAAACACTGAAGCTTTCTTT
>TRBD1|TRBV3-1|TRBJ1-2|NA
CASSPWTGHGYTF
TGTGCCAGCAGCCCCTGGACAGGTCACGGCTACACCTTC
>NA|TRBV4-2|TRBJ1-5|NA
CASSQVTGKLQPQHF
TGTGCCAGCAGCCAAGTAACAGGGAAATTACAGCCCCAGCATTTT